A single sample gave rise to the 29 T cell receptor beta chains below, sequenced in a study of multiple sclerosis patients with progressive multifocal leukoencephalopathy. Time point described: time of PML onset. Only in-frame clones appear in the TCRdb table, and some are missing; sequencing was by immunoSEQ multiplex PCR. The top ten clones hold 5.7% of a sample with 25,000 to 35,000 clones, about nine tenths of them seen once. The material sequenced was PBMCs, taken from a patient treated with natalizumab. These receptors came from a woman aged 40 to 50 with progressive multifocal leukoencephalopathy.

The rearrangement links TRBV5-1 to TRBJ2-1; TRBD2 might be the D (5 bases). The V and J ends lost 4 bases and 5 bases respectively, with 16 bases between them. The CDR3 is 15 residues long. Germline V lookup: CDR1 SGHRS, CDR2 YFSETQ. CDR3 region: CASSLATTGDNEQFF. The CDR3 DNA follows: TGCGCCAGCAGCCTAGCAACTACCGGGGACAATGAGCAGTTCTTC.

The gene calls are TRBV18 and TRBJ1-3; the D is unclear. V was pared by 0 bases and J by 3 bases, with 6 bases between. The V gene's germline CDR1 is KGHSH and CDR2 LQKENI. CDR3 length equals 14 residues. The CDR3 reads CASSPPARGNTIYF. CDR3 DNA: TGTGCCAGCTCACCACCGGCCCGTGGAAACACCATATATTTT.

The chain combines TRBV12-5 with TRBJ1-5, with a tentative D call TRBD1 (5 bases). The germline V gene encodes CDR1 LGHNT and CDR2 FRNRAP. The CDR3 is made up of 14 amino acids. With 8 bases removed from V and 1 base from J, the gap between germline ends came to 12 bases. Written as DNA, the CDR3 is TGTGCTAGTAACCGGGACGTAAGCAATCAGCCCCAGCATTTT. This translates into CASNRDVSNQPQHF.

The CDR3 sequence is CASSPGLYEQYF. The CDR3 DNA reads TGTGCCAGCAGTCCCGGCCTCTACGAGCAGTACTTC. This chain connects TRBV6-5 to TRBJ2-7; D is unclear. The CDR3 has 12 residues. V lost 5 bases and J lost 3, with 8 bases in between. Germline V gives CDR1 MNHEY, CDR2 SVGAGI.

This chain uses TRBV2 with TRBJ1-2, with D uncertain. CDR1 is SNHLY, CDR2 FYNNEI, per germline. Trimming removed 6 bases at V and 4 bases at J, with 9 bases between. The CDR3 is 12 amino acids. CDR3 in amino acids: CASRQGIYGYTF. The CDR3 DNA is TGTGCCAGCAGGCAAGGGATCTATGGCTACACCTTC.

The chain carries TRBV4-1 and TRBJ1-2, with 8 bases lining up with TRBD1. The CDR3 runs 15 residues. V was pared by 0 bases and J by 8 bases, with 8 bases of the junction left unmatched. CDR1 is MGHRA, CDR2 YSYEKL, per germline. CDR3 residues: CASSQDQGASRGYTF. The CDR3 nucleotides read TGCGCCAGCAGCCAAGATCAGGGGGCTTCAAGAGGCTACACCTTC.

The gene calls are TRBV9 and TRBJ2-1; 8 bases map to TRBD2. V was pared by 0 bases and J by 5 bases, with 4 bases of the junction left unmatched. In germline, CDR1 is SGDLS, CDR2 YYNGEE. The CDR3 is 15 amino acids. CDR3 amino acids: CASSVDGRGDNEQFF. CDR3 in DNA: TGTGCCAGCAGCGTAGATGGGCGGGGGGACAATGAGCAGTTCTTC.

The chain has TRBV7-2 and TRBJ1-1, with D unresolved. Trimming cost V 0 bases and J 5 bases, with 13 bases left between them. This CDR3 comprises 15 residues. Germline lookup yields CDR1 SGHTA and CDR2 FQGNSA. The DNA of the CDR3 is TGTGCCAGCAGCTTAGCGGGCATGGAGGTAACTGAAGCTTTCTTT. Translating gives CASSLAGMEVTEAFF.

This CDR3 reads CASSLSALNSYEQYF. DNA for the CDR3: TGCGCCAGCAGCTTGAGTGCCTTAAATTCCTACGAGCAGTACTTC. The rearrangement uses TRBV5-1 and TRBJ2-7, with unresolved D. The V gene's germline CDR1 is SGHRS and CDR2 YFSETQ. The CDR3 has 15 amino acids. V lost 1 base and J lost 1, with 12 bases in between.

The V call is TRBV30, the J call TRBJ2-7, with D perhaps matching TRBD1 (7 bases). Germline lookup yields CDR1 GTSNPN and CDR2 SVGIG (reference sequence). The CDR3 contains 14 residues. V was pared by 2 bases and J by 3 bases, with 14 bases between. In DNA, the CDR3 is TGTGCCTGGAGTTTCAGGGGGGTTGGCTACGAGCAGTACTTC. Amino acid sequence: CAWSFRGVGYEQYF.

The V and J genes are TRBV6-5 and TRBJ1-1, with D unresolved. V gave up 4 bases and J gave up 1 base, with 10 bases separating them. The CDR3 sequence is 14 residues long. Germline CDR1 reads MNHEY; CDR2 reads SVGAGI. The CDR3 sequence is CASSSTGRNTEAFF. The DNA for the CDR3 is TGTGCCAGCAGTTCAACCGGACGGAACACTGAAGCTTTCTTT.

This sequence joins TRBV2 and TRBJ2-3; 8 bases map to TRBD2. The CDR3 runs to 15 residues. CDR1 and CDR2 from the germline V gene are SNHLY and FYNNEI. V trimming: 2 bases; J trimming: 5 bases; junction bases outside the gene matches: 6. The CDR3, as DNA: TGTGCCAGCAGTGAATTGCGGGAGGAGATAGATACGCAGTATTTT. Encoded protein: CASSELREEIDTQYF.

This chain joins TRBV27 and TRBJ1-6; D is unclear. The V end lost 3 bases, the J end lost 10 bases, and 13 bases lay between the germline ends. Looked up from germline, CDR1 is MNHEY and CDR2 is SMNVEV (reference sequence). The CDR3 extends over 14 amino acids. DNA for the CDR3: TGTGCCAGCAGTTTTGGGCGTCTAGAATCACCCCTCCACTTT. As protein: CASSFGRLESPLHF.

Details on this clone: One end of the junction is discordant with germline, which a read error may explain. This rearrangement joins TRBV2 to TRBJ2-5; TRBD1 matches 9 bases. The CDR3 contains 15 residues. CDR1 and CDR2 (germline): SNHLY, FYNNEI. CDR3 region: CASSGQGVRQEAQYF. For the CDR3, the DNA is TGTGCCAGCAGTGGACAGGGGGTGAGGCAAGAGGCCCAGTACTTC.

This sequence joins TRBV7-3 and TRBJ2-6; 9 bases are a match to TRBD1. CDR1 and CDR2 from the germline V gene are SGHTA and FQGTGA. Germline trimming cut 5 bases from V and 0 bases from J; bases unmatched to any gene: 5. The CDR3 is 17 amino acids. DNA for the CDR3: TGTGCCAGCAGCGGAATGGGACAGGGCTCTGGGGCCAACGTCCTGACTTTC. Protein product: CASSGMGQGSGANVLTF. Variable domain in full (rest from reference TRBV7-3 and TRBJ2-6): GAGVSQTPSNKVTEKGKYVELRCDPISGHTALYWYRQSLGQGPEFLIYFQGTGAADDSGLPNDRFFAVRPEGSVSTLKIQRTERGDSAVYLCASSGMGQGSGANVLTFGAGSRLTVL.

This chain uses TRBV28 with TRBJ1-3, with D hard to call. The CDR3 runs to 14 residues. The V gene lost 6 bases and the J gene lost 3 bases, with 12 bases spanning the gap. Germline values: CDR1 MDHEN, CDR2 SYDVKM. The CDR3 loop is CASSRPSVGNTIYF. DNA for the CDR3: TGTGCCAGCAGCCGTCCGTCGGTTGGAAACACCATATATTTT.

This rearrangement joins TRBV18 to TRBJ2-1, with a weak D call TRBD2 (6 bases). The CDR3 contains 13 residues. Trimming removed 4 bases at V and 4 bases at J, with 8 bases between. Germline assignment: CDR1 KGHSH and CDR2 LQKENI. The CDR3 loop reads CASSLGTYNEQFF. The CDR3 DNA reads as TGTGCCAGCTCACTCGGGACTTACAATGAGCAGTTCTTC.

The V gene is TRBV7-3, the J gene TRBJ2-3, with D perhaps matching TRBD1 (6 bases). From germline, CDR1 is SGHTA and CDR2 FQGTGA. V lost 3 bases, J lost 6 bases, and 19 bases lay in between. This CDR3 comprises 16 residues. The chain's CDR3 is CASSFRPTGSLDTQYF. DNA for the CDR3: TGTGCCAGCAGCTTTAGACCGACAGGTTCCCTCGATACGCAGTATTTT.

This clone occurred once. The rearrangement uses TRBV7-9 and TRBJ2-3; a possible D gene is TRBD2 (6 bases). Trimming left V 7 bases short and J 10 bases short, with 15 bases between. The CDR3 runs to 12 residues. Germline lookup yields CDR1 SEHNR and CDR2 FQNEAQ (reference sequence). Here the CDR3 DNA reads TGTGCCAGCATTAATAACGGGGGTTCGCAGTATTTT. The encoded protein is CASINNGGSQYF.

The chain combines TRBV5-1 with TRBJ2-3; 9 nucleotides line up with TRBD1. Germline V CDR1 and CDR2: SGHRS, YFSETQ. After removal of 3 bases from V and 1 base from J, the junction contained 9 bases not matched to a gene. The CDR3 loop spans 17 amino acids. CDR3 nucleotide sequence: TGCGCCAGCAGCTGGGACGACAGGGGGTTAGGCACAGATACGCAGTATTTT. As protein: CASSWDDRGLGTDTQYF.

The rearrangement uses TRBV18 and TRBJ2-3; possible D gene TRBD2, 5 bases. Germline V CDR1 and CDR2: KGHSH, LQKENI. V was shortened by 6 bases and J by 5 bases, with 9 bases between the two germline ends. The CDR3 covers 12 residues. CDR3 sequence reads: CASSRSGDTQYF. CDR3 sequence (DNA): TGTGCCAGCTCCAGAAGCGGAGATACGCAGTATTTT.

The V and J genes are TRBV18 and TRBJ2-5; D is uncertain. Trimming took 0 bases from V and 5 from J, leaving 16 bases between them. This CDR3 comprises 16 residues. Germline V gene data show CDR1 as KGHSH and CDR2 as LQKENI. CDR3 sequence reads: CASSPPSDRSRETQYF. For the CDR3, the DNA is TGTGCCAGCTCACCACCCTCGGACCGCTCGCGGGAGACCCAGTACTTC.

This clone appeared once. The V and J genes are TRBV28 and TRBJ2-5; D remains unclear. The CDR3 has 14 residues. The V and J ends lost 5 bases and 0 bases respectively, with 10 bases between them. Germline lookup yields CDR1 MDHEN and CDR2 SYDVKM. CDR3 nucleotides: TGTGCCAGCAGTCAAACCACAAACCAAGAGACCCAGTACTTC. Translation: CASSQTTNQETQYF.

The J gene is TRBJ1-1, the V gene TRBV7-6; 10 nucleotides line up with TRBD1. Per germline, CDR1 SGHVS and CDR2 FNYEAQ. Trimming cost V 2 bases and J 7 bases; bases outside gene matches: 7. There are 15 residues in the CDR3. CDR3 DNA: TGTGCCAGCAGCTTACCAGGACAGGGGGTTGGTGAAGCTTTCTTT. Translated: CASSLPGQGVGEAFF.

The chain has TRBV5-1 and TRBJ1-4, with D perhaps TRBD1 (5 bases). V was shortened by 5 bases and J by 7 bases, with 12 bases between the two germline ends. This CDR3 contains 13 residues. In germline, CDR1 is SGHRS, CDR2 YFSETQ. CDR3 DNA: TGCGCCAGCAGTGGAAGCGACAGTGAAAAACTGTTTTTT. Residues: CASSGSDSEKLFF.

This chain uses TRBV19 with TRBJ2-3; D is uncertain. CDR3 length: 15 amino acids. The germline V and J ends were trimmed by 4 bases and 5 bases, with 16 bases remaining between them. Germline CDR1 reads LNHDA; CDR2 reads SQIVND (reference sequence). The CDR3 nucleotides are TGTGCCAGTAGTACGACGCCGTGGAGTCTAGATACGCAGTATTTT. Translated: CASSTTPWSLDTQYF.

This clone has just a few counts. This rearrangement joins TRBV11-2 to TRBJ1-3; TRBD1 is a possible D gene (6 bases). Germline loops: CDR1 SGHAT, CDR2 FQNNGV. This CDR3 region has 15 residues. Trimming took off 3 bases at V and 2 bases at J, with 11 bases between the two ends. The CDR3 DNA follows: TGTGCCAGCAGCTTTTTTGGGGGCCCTGGAAACACCATATATTTT. It specifies CASSFFGGPGNTIYF.

The chain has TRBV29-1 and TRBJ1-2, with 7 bases aligning to TRBD1. The CDR3 has 14 amino acids. V shed 7 bases, J shed 6 bases, and the junction held 14 bases outside the gene matches. The V gene's germline CDR1 is SQVTM and CDR2 ANQGSEA. The CDR3 DNA reads TGCAGCGCAGATAACAGGGGAGGTAGGGATGGCTACACCTTC. This encodes CSADNRGGRDGYTF.

This sequence joins TRBV19 and TRBJ1-1, with a tentative D call TRBD1 (6 bases). The V and J ends lost 8 bases and 6 bases respectively, with 25 bases between them. The CDR3 consists of 16 residues. Germline V CDR1 and CDR2: LNHDA, SQIVND (reference sequence). CDR3 DNA: TGTGCCAGTGAGAGGGGGACAAGGAGCTTCCCCTCTGAAGCTTTCTTT. The encoded protein is CASERGTRSFPSEAFF.